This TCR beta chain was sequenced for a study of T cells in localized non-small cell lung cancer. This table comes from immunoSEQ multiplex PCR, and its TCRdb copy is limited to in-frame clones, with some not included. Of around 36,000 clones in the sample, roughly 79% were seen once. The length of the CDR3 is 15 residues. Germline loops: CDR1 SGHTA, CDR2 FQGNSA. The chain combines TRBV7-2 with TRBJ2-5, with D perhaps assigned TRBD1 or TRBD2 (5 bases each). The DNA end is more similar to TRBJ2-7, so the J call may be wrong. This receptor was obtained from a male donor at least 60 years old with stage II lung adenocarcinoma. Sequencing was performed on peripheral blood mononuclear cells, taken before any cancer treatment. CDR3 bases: TGTGCCAGCAGCTTAGATGGGGGAATGTCCTACGAGCAGTACTTC. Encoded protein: CASSLDGGMSYEQYF.